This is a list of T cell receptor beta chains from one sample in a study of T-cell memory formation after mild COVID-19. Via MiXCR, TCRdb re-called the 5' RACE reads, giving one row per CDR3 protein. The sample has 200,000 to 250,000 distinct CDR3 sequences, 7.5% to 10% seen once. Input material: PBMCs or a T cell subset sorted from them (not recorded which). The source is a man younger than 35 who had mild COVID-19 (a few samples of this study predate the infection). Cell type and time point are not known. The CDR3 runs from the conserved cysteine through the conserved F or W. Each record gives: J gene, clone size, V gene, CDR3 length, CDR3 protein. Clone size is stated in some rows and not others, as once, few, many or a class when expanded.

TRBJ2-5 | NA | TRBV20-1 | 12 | CSASEGEETQYF
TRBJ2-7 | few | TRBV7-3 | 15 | CASSVSGGTSYEQYF
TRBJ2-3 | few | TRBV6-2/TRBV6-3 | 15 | CASTPPGEIADTQYF
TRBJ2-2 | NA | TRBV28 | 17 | CASSPGLAGGGTGELFF
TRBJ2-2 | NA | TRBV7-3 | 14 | CASRLDRDSGELFF
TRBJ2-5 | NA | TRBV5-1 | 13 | CASSDTGMETQYF
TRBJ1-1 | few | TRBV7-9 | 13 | CASSPLSLSEAFF
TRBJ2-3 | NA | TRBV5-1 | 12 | CASSWAGDTQYF
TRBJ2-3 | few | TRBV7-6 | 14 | CASSLFREQDTQYF
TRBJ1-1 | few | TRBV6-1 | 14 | CASSDNSLNTEAFF
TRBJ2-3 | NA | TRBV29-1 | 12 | CSAGQVADTQYF
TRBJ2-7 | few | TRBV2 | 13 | CASSRDGFYEQYF